This T cell receptor (beta chain) was profiled in a study of blood T cell repertoires in COVID-19. Study overall: COVID-19 samples collected from the United States, Italy and Spain covered acute and convalescent phases. The analysed material was cDNA or gDNA that came from T cells, B-cell-depleted T cells, or PBMCs.

In the study's own analysis: Estimation of nucleated cell counts relied on the amplification of reference gene primers. The data were produced by immunoSEQ multiplex PCR, yet TCRdb's version contains in-frame clones alone and is incomplete. Clone size and the V and J calls come from that table; the DNA yielded D and trimming. The data show approximately 200,000 clones, 80% to 90% seen once. What was sequenced was peripheral blood. The sequence was obtained from a man aged 25 to 40 with acute or convalescent COVID-19.

The CDR3 protein is CAWSVLWAGGSYEQYF. In nucleotides, the CDR3 is TGTGCCTGGAGTGTACTTTGGGCAGGGGGATCCTACGAGCAGTACTTC. The rearrangement joins TRBV30 to TRBJ2-7; 7 bases line up with TRBD1. V lost 0 bases to trimming and J lost 1 base; unmatched junction nucleotides: 9. There are 16 residues in the CDR3. Per germline, CDR1 GTSNPN and CDR2 SVGIG (reference sequence).